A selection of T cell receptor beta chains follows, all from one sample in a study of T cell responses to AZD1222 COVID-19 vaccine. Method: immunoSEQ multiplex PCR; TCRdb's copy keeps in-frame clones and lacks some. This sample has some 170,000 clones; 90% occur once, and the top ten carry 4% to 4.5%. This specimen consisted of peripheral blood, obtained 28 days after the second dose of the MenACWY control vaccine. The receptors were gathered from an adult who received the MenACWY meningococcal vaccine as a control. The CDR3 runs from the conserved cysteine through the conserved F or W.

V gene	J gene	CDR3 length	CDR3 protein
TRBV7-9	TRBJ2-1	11	CASSRDRGGFF
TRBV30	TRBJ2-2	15	CAWSAPWGYTGELFF
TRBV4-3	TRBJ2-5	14	CASSQVRGPETQYF
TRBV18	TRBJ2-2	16	CASSPTGNANTGELFF
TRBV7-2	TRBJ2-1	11	CASSPRDRVVF
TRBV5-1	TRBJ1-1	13	CASSLIGLSVAFF
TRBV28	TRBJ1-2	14	CASSSERSTYGYTF
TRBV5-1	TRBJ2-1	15	CASSVSGSSYNEQFF
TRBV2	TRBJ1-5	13	CASSSRVGQPQHF
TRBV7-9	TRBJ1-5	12	CASTPGGQPQHF
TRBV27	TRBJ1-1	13	CASYRGANTEAFF
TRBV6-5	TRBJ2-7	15	CASSRHGDRSYEQYF
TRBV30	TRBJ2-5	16	CAWTRGSGGLQETQYF
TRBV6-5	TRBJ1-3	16	CASSYSIQITPNTIYF
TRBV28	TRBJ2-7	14	CASSFARGSYEQYF
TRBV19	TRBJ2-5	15	CASSQSTGVVETQYF
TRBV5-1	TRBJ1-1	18	CASSTWSGHTRMNTEAFF
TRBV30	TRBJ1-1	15	CAWSTGQGARTEAFF
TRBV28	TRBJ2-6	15	CASSWTGSGANVLTF
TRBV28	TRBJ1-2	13	CASSLVGQGGYTF
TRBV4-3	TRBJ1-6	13	CASSQEEDSPLHF
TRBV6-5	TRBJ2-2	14	CASRTSGRTGELFF
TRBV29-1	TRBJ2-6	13	CSVFNSGANVLTF
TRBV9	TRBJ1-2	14	CASTLSWVNYGYTF
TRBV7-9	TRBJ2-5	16	CASSLGAGGLQETQYF
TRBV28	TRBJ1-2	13	CASSPQGLYGYTF
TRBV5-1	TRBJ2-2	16	CASSRSGTRDTGELFF
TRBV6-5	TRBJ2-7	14	CASSWDRGDYEQYF
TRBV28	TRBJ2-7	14	CASSQSGTGYEQYF
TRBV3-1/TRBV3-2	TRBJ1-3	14	CASSPYRVENTIYF
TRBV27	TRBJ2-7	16	CASSFVGTGGFSEQYF
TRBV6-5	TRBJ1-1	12	CASSQKGDEAFF
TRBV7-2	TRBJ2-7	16	CASRPAGTTSSYEQYF
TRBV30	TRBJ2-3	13	CAWSVRGSDTQYF
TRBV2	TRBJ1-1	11	CASSGRREAFF
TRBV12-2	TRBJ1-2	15	CASRTGTAPNYGYTF
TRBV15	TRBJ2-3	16	CATSRGSGRPSDTQYF
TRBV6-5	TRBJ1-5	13	CASRQGRYQPQHF
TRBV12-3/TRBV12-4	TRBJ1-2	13	CASTLGQNLGYTF
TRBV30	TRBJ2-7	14	CAWSGQGRTYEQYF
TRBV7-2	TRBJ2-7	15	CASSSRRAGPYEQYF